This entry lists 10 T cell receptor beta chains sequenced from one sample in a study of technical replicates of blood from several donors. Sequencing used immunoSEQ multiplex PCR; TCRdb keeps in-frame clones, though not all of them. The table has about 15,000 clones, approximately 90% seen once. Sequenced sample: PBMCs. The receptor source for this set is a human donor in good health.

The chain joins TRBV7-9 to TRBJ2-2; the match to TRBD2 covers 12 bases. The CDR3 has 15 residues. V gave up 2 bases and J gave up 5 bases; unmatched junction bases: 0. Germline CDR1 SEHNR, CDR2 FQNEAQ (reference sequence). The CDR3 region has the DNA TGTGCCAGCAGCTTACTAGCGGGAGGGACCGGGGAGCTGTTTTTT. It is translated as CASSLLAGGTGELFF.

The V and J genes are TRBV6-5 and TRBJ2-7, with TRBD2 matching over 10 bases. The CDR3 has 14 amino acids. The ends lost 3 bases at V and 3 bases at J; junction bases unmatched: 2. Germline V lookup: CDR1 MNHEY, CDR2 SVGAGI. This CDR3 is CASSYGLAVYEQYF. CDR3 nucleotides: TGTGCCAGCAGTTATGGACTAGCGGTCTACGAGCAGTACTTC.

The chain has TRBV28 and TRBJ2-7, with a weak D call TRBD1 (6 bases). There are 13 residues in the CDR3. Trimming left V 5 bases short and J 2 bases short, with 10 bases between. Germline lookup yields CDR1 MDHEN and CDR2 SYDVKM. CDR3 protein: CASSPQGPYEQYF. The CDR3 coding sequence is TGTGCCAGCAGTCCACAGGGCCCCTACGAGCAGTACTTC.

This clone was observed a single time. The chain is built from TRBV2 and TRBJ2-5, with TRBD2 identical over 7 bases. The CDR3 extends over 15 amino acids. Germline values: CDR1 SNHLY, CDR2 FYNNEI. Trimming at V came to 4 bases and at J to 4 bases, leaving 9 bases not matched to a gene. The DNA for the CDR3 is TGTGCCAGCAGTGCCTTCAGCCCGGGGGGAGAGACCCAGTACTTC. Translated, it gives CASSAFSPGGETQYF.

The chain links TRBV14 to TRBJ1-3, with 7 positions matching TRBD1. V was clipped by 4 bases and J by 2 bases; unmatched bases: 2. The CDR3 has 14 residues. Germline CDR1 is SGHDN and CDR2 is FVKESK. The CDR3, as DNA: TGTGCCAGCAGCCCCGGGACAGCTGGAAACACCATATATTTT. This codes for CASSPGTAGNTIYF.

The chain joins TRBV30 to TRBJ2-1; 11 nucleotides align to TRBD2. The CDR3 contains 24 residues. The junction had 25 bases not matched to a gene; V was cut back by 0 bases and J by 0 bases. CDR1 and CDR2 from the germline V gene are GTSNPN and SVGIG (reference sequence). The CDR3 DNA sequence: TGTGCCTGGAGTGTACGGGGGACTGGTATTACGAGAAGTAGCGGGGGGGGCTCCTACAATGAGCAGTTCTTC. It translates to CAWSVRGTGITRSSGGGSYNEQFF.

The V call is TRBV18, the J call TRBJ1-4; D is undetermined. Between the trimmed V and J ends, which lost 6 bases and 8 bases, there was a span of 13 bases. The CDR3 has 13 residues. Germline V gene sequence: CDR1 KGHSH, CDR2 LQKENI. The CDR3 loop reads CASSPEVQEKLFF. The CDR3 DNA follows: TGTGCCAGCTCCCCAGAGGTCCAAGAAAAACTGTTTTTT.

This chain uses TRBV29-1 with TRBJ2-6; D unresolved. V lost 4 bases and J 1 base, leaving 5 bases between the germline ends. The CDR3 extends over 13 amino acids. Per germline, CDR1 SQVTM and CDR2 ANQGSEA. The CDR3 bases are TGCAGCGTTGTTCTTTCTGGGGCCAACGTCCTGACTTTC. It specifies CSVVLSGANVLTF.

CDR3 protein: CAISEAAGLGGDEQFF. The CDR3 DNA reads as TGTGCCATCAGTGAGGCGGCGGGCCTGGGGGGGGATGAGCAGTTCTTC. The V and J genes are TRBV10-3 and TRBJ2-1, with 7 bases aligning to TRBD2. There are 16 residues in the CDR3. CDR1 ENHRY and CDR2 SYGVKD come from the germline V gene. V lost 2 bases to trimming and J lost 8 bases; unmatched junction nucleotides: 12.

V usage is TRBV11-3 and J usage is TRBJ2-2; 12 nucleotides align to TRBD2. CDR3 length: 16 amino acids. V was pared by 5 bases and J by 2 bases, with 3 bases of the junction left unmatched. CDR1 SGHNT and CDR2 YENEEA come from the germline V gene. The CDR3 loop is CASSPTSGGNTGELFF. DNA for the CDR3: TGTGCCAGCAGCCCGACTAGCGGGGGCAACACCGGGGAGCTGTTTTTT. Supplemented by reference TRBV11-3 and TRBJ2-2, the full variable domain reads EAGVVQSPRYKIIEKKQPVAFWCNPISGHNTLYWYLQNLGQGPELLIRYENEEAVDDSQLPKDRFSAERLKGVDSTLKIQPAELGDSAVYLCASSPTSGGNTGELFFGEGSRLTVL.